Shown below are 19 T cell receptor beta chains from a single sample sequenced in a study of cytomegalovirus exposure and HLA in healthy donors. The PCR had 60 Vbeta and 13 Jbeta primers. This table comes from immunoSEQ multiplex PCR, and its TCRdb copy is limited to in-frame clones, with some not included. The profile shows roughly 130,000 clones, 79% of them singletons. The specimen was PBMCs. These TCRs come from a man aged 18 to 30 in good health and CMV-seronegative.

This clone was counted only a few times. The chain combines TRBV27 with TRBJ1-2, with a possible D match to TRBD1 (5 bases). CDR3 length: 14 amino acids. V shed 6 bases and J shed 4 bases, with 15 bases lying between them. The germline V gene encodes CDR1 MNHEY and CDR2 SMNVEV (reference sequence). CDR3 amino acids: CASSPNYRGYGYTF. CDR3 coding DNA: TGTGCCAGCAGCCCGAATTATAGGGGCTATGGCTACACCTTC.

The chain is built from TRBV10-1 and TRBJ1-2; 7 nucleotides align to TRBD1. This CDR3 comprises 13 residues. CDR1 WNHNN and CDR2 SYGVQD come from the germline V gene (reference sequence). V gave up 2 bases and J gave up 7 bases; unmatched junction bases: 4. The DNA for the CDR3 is TGCGCCAGCAGTGAGGACAGGGTCTCTGGCTACACCTTC. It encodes CASSEDRVSGYTF.

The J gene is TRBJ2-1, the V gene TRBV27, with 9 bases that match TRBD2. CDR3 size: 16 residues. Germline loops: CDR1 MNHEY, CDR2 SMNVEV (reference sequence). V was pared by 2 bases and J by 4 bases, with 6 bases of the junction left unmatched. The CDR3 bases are TGTGCCAGCAGTTTAAGGGGGGCGGGAGGGTACAATGAGCAGTTCTTC. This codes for CASSLRGAGGYNEQFF.

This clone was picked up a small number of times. CDR3: CASRIQGVDEKLFF. Written as DNA, the CDR3 is TGTGCCAGCAGGATACAGGGAGTTGACGAAAAACTGTTTTTT. The chain carries TRBV7-9 and TRBJ1-4, with D possibly being TRBD1 (6 bases). V lost 6 bases and J 8 bases, leaving 16 bases between the germline ends. The CDR3 runs to 14 residues. Germline V CDR1 and CDR2: SEHNR, FQNEAQ (reference sequence).

Here the CDR3 reads CASSVRPAANNEQFF. The CDR3 coding sequence is TGTGCCAGCAGCGTGAGGCCAGCAGCAAACAATGAGCAGTTCTTC. The chain carries TRBV9 and TRBJ2-1, with unresolved D. Germline V gives CDR1 SGDLS, CDR2 YYNGEE. Trimming removed 2 bases from V and 5 bases from J, with 14 bases in between. This CDR3 contains 15 residues.

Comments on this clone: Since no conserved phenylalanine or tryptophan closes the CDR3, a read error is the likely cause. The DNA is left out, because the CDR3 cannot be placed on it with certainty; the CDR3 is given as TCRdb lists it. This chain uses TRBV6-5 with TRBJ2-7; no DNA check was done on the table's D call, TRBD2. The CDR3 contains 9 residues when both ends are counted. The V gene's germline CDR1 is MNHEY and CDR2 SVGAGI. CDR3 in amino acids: CASINPMRG.

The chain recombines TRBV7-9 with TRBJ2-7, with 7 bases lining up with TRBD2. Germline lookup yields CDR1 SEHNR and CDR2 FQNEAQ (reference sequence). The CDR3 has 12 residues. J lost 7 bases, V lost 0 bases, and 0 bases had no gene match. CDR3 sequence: CASSLAGGEQYF. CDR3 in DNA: TGTGCCAGCAGCTTAGCGGGAGGGGAGCAGTACTTC.

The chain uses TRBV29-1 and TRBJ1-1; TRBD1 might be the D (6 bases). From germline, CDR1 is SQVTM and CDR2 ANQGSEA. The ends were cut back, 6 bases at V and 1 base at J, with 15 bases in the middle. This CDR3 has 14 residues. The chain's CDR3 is CSVRTEPRNTEAFF. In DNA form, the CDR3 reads TGCAGCGTGAGGACAGAGCCACGGAACACTGAAGCTTTCTTT.

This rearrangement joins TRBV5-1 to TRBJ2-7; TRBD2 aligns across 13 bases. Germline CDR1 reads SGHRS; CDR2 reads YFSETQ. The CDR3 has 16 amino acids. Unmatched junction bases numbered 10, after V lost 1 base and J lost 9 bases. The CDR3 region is CASSLTSGRVDVRQYF. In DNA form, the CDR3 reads TGCGCCAGCAGCTTGACTAGCGGGAGGGTTGACGTTCGGCAGTACTTC.

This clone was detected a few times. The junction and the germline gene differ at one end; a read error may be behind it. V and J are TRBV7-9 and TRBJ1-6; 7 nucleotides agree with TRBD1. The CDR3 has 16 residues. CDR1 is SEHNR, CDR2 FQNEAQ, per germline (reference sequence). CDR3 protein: CSSSFGDRAGNSPLHF. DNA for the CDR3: TGTTCCAGCAGCTTCGGCGACAGGGCTGGTAATTCACCCCTCCACTTT.

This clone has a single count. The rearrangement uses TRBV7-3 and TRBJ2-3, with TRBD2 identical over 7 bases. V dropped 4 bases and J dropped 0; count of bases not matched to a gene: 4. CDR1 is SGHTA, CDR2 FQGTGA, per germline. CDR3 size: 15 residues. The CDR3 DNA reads TGTGCCAGCAGCTGGGGACTATCTAGCACAGATACGCAGTATTTT. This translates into CASSWGLSSTDTQYF.

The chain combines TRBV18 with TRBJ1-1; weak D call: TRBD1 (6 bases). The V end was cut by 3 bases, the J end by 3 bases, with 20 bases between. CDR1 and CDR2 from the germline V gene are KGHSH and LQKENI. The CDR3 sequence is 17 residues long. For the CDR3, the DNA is TGTGCCAGCTCACCCTCGACAGGTCGGGGGGGGGACACTGAAGCTTTCTTT. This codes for CASSPSTGRGGDTEAFF.

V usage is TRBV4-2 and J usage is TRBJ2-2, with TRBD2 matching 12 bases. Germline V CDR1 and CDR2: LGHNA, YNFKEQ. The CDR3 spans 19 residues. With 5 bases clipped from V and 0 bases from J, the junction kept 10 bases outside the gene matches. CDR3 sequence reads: CASSERGLAGGPNTGELFF. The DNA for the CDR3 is TGTGCCAGCAGCGAAAGGGGGCTAGCGGGAGGGCCGAACACCGGGGAGCTGTTTTTT.

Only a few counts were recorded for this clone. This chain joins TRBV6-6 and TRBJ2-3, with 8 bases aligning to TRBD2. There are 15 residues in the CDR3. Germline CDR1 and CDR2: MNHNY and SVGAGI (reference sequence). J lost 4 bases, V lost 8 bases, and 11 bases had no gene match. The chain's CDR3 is CASPKNSGTSDTQYF. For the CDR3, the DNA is TGTGCCAGCCCAAAGAATAGCGGGACCTCAGATACGCAGTATTTT.

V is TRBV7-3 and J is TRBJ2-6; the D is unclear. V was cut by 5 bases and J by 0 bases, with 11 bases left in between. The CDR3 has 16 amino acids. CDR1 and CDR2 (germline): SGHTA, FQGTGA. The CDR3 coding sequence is TGTGCCAGCAGCCCCCCTAGTCTCTCTGGGGCCAACGTCCTGACTTTC. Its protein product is CASSPPSLSGANVLTF.

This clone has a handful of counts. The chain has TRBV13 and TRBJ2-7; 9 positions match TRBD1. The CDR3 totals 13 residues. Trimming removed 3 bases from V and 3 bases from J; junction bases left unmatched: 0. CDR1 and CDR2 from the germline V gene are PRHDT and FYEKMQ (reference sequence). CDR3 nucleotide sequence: TGTGCCAGCAGCTTGACAGGGGGCTACGAGCAGTACGTC. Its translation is CASSLTGGYEQYV.

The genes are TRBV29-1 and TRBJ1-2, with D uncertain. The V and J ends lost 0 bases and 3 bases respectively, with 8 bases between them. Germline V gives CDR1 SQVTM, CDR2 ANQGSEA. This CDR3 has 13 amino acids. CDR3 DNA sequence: TGCAGCGTTGAAGATCAGGTGGACTATGGCTACACCTTC. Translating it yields CSVEDQVDYGYTF. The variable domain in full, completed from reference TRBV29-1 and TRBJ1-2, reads SAVISQKPSRDICQRGTSLTIQCQVDSQVTMMFWYRQQPGQSLTLIATANQGSEATYESGFVIDKFPISRPNLTFSTLTVSNMSPEDSSIYLCSVEDQVDYGYTFGSGTRLTVV.

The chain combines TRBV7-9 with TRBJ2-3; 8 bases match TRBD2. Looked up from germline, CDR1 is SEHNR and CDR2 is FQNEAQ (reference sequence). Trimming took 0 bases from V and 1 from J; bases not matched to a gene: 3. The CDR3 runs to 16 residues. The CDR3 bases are TGTGCCAGCAGCTTAGCAAACGGGAGGGGCACAGATACGCAGTATTTT. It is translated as CASSLANGRGTDTQYF.

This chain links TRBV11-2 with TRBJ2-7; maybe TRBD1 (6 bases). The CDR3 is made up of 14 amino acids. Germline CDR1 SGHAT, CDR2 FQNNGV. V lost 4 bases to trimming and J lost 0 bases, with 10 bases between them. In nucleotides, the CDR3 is TGTGCCAGCAGCTGGGGCAGGGGCTCCTACGAGCAGTACGTC. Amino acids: CASSWGRGSYEQYV.